The 19 T cell receptor beta chains given below trace back to one sample, sequenced in a study of T cell responses to AZD1222 COVID-19 vaccine. This table comes from immunoSEQ multiplex PCR, and its TCRdb copy is limited to in-frame clones, with some not included. The sample lists about 48,000 clones, 65% to 90% occurring once. The sequenced sample was peripheral blood, obtained 28 days after the second AZD1222 dose. Receptors originate from an adult who received the AZD1222 COVID-19 vaccine.

The DNA for the CDR3 is TGTGCCAGCAGCGCCCCCGGGAGAGCTTTCTTT. This gives the protein CASSAPGRAFF. The genes are TRBV11-2 and TRBJ1-1; D unclear. V lost 5 bases and J lost 10, with 11 bases in between. The germline V gene encodes CDR1 SGHAT and CDR2 FQNNGV. The CDR3 extends over 11 amino acids.

This clone was seen a single time. The J gene is TRBJ2-2, the V gene TRBV9; TRBD2 is a possible D gene (5 bases). There are 13 residues in the CDR3. The germline V and J ends were trimmed by 6 bases and 3 bases, with 9 bases remaining between them. Germline CDR1 reads SGDLS; CDR2 reads YYNGEE. The DNA for the CDR3 is TGTGCCAGCACGAGCGGTTACACCGGGGAGCTGTTTTTT. It specifies CASTSGYTGELFF.

The genes are TRBV5-5 and TRBJ2-5; TRBD1 or TRBD2 may be the D gene (5 bases each). V dropped 4 bases and J dropped 9 bases, with 16 bases sitting between them. This CDR3 spans 13 amino acids. CDR1 is SGHKS and CDR2 is YYEKEE in the germline V gene (reference sequence). The CDR3 here is CASSGGPGRSQYF. In nucleotides, the CDR3 is TGTGCCAGCAGCGGGGGACCGGGCCGGTCCCAGTACTTC. The whole variable domain, filled in from reference TRBV5-5 and TRBJ2-5, reads DAGVTQSPTHLIKTRGQQVTLRCSPISGHKSVSWYQQVLGQGPQFIFQYYEKEERGRGNFPDRFSARQFPNYSSELNVNALLLGDSALYLCASSGGPGRSQYFGPGTRLLVL.

This chain joins TRBV24-1 and TRBJ1-6; a possible D gene is TRBD1 (5 bases). The CDR3 sequence is 13 residues long. The V gene's germline CDR1 is KGHDR and CDR2 SFDVKD. The V end lost 5 bases, the J end lost 7 bases, and 8 bases lay between the germline ends. The CDR3 coding sequence is TGTGCCACCAGTGCCGGGGGGAATTCACCCCTCCACTTT. It codes for CATSAGGNSPLHF.

The chain couples TRBV9 to TRBJ2-5; D is uncertain. Germline loops: CDR1 SGDLS, CDR2 YYNGEE. V was trimmed by 3 bases and J by 0 bases, leaving 3 bases between them. CDR3 size: 12 residues. The CDR3 DNA reads as TGTGCCAGCAGCGACAACCAAGAGACCCAGTACTTC. As protein: CASSDNQETQYF.

The chain recombines TRBV7-2 with TRBJ2-1; 7 bases map to TRBD2. V dropped 1 base and J dropped 6; count of bases not matched to a gene: 6. From germline, CDR1 is SGHTA and CDR2 FQGNSA. This CDR3 comprises 15 residues. DNA of the CDR3: TGTGCCAGCAGCTTAGTGGGGGGGACCGGCAATGAGCAGTTCTTC. Protein sequence: CASSLVGGTGNEQFF.

V and J are TRBV5-8 and TRBJ1-4; D possibly corresponds to TRBD1 (5 bases). Germline-derived CDR1 and CDR2 are SGHTS and YDEGEE. The CDR3 has 16 residues. The V and J ends lost 2 bases and 3 bases respectively, with 14 bases between them. This CDR3 is CASSFGVAGPNEKLFF. The CDR3, as DNA: TGTGCCAGCAGCTTCGGGGTTGCGGGACCTAATGAAAAACTGTTTTTT.

The chain employs TRBV5-1 and TRBJ2-6; no clear D. The germline V and J ends were trimmed by 1 base and 0 bases, with 5 bases remaining between them. CDR1 SGHRS and CDR2 YFSETQ come from the germline V gene. The CDR3 sequence is 15 residues long. This chain's CDR3 is CASSLLGSGANVLTF. DNA for the CDR3: TGCGCCAGCAGCTTGTTAGGCTCTGGGGCCAACGTCCTGACTTTC. Full variable domain (missing parts from reference TRBV5-1 and TRBJ2-6): KAGVTQTPRYLIKTRGQQVTLSCSPISGHRSVSWYQQTPGQGLQFLFEYFSETQRNKGNFPGRFSGRQFSNSRSEMNVSTLELGDSALYLCASSLLGSGANVLTFGAGSRLTVL.

The chain carries TRBV19 and TRBJ2-7, with D unclear. Germline V lookup: CDR1 LNHDA, CDR2 SQIVND (reference sequence). The length of the CDR3 is 9 residues. V lost 10 bases and J 3 bases, leaving 4 bases between the germline ends. CDR3 DNA sequence: TGTGCCAATTACTACGAGCAGTACTTC. Translation: CANYYEQYF.

The rearrangement links TRBV6-5 to TRBJ2-7; 9 nucleotides line up with TRBD1. The length of the CDR3 is 16 residues. V lost 1 base to trimming and J lost 6 bases; unmatched junction nucleotides: 10. Germline CDR1 is MNHEY and CDR2 is SVGAGI. The chain's CDR3 is CASSYWRAGQGGEQYF. CDR3 sequence (DNA): TGTGCCAGCAGTTACTGGAGAGCGGGACAGGGAGGCGAGCAGTACTTC.

The rearrangement links TRBV6-6 to TRBJ2-1, with unresolved D. The V and J ends lost 5 bases and 0 bases respectively, with 8 bases between them. The CDR3 has 14 amino acids. CDR1 and CDR2 (germline): MNHNY, SVGAGI (reference sequence). CDR3 region: CASSTQRSYNEQFF. In DNA form, the CDR3 reads TGTGCCAGCAGTACCCAGCGCTCCTACAATGAGCAGTTCTTC.

The chain couples TRBV9 to TRBJ2-1; a possible D gene is TRBD2 (6 bases). The CDR3 has 13 amino acids. CDR1 and CDR2 from the germline V gene are SGDLS and YYNGEE. Deletions cut 3 bases from V and 10 bases from J, with 14 bases between. The CDR3 region is CASSGTTPLEQFF. In DNA, the CDR3 is TGTGCCAGCAGCGGGACTACCCCTTTAGAGCAGTTCTTC.

This chain connects TRBV28 to TRBJ2-3; D possibly corresponds to TRBD2 (5 bases). CDR3 length: 13 amino acids. In germline, CDR1 is MDHEN, CDR2 SYDVKM. V shed 7 bases and J shed 3 bases, with 11 bases lying between them. The CDR3 region has the DNA TGTGCCAGCATTCGCCGAGGGACAGATACGCAGTATTTT. Residues: CASIRRGTDTQYF. Full variable domain (remainder filled in from reference TRBV28 and TRBJ2-3): DVKVTQSSRYLVKRTGEKVFLECVQDMDHENMFWYRQDPGLGLRLIYFSYDVKMKEKGDIPEGYSVSREKKERFSLILESASTNQTSMYLCASIRRGTDTQYFGPGTRLTVL.

This chain uses TRBV30 with TRBJ1-5; no clear D. Germline assignment: CDR1 GTSNPN and CDR2 SVGIG (reference sequence). V shed 1 base and J shed 1 base, with 5 bases lying between them. The CDR3 extends over 13 amino acids. CDR3 residues: CAWSGASNQPQHF. The CDR3 nucleotides are TGTGCCTGGAGTGGGGCCAGCAATCAGCCCCAGCATTTT.

The rearrangement joins TRBV18 to TRBJ2-2; either TRBD1 or TRBD2 may supply D (6 bases each). CDR3 length equals 17 residues. Germline-derived CDR1 and CDR2 are KGHSH and LQKENI. The V end was cut by 2 bases, the J end by 6 bases, with 19 bases between. CDR3 loop: CASSPRGTLEIAGELFF. The CDR3, as DNA: TGTGCCAGCTCACCAAGGGGGACTCTTGAAATTGCCGGGGAGCTGTTTTTT.

The chain joins TRBV27 to TRBJ2-1, with 14 bases aligning to TRBD2. The CDR3 has 19 residues. Per the germline V gene, CDR1 is MNHEY and CDR2 is SMNVEV (reference sequence). V dropped 0 bases and J dropped 8; count of bases not matched to a gene: 12. The chain's CDR3 is CASSLSTSGRAGSQHEQFF. CDR3 bases: TGTGCCAGCAGTTTATCGACTAGCGGGAGGGCCGGGTCACAACATGAGCAGTTCTTC.

V usage is TRBV19 and J usage is TRBJ2-3; 7 nucleotides align to TRBD1. V lost 4 bases to trimming and J lost 2 bases; unmatched junction nucleotides: 6. CDR3 size: 15 residues. The germline V gene encodes CDR1 LNHDA and CDR2 SQIVND (reference sequence). CDR3 amino acids: CASSSWGQHTDTQYF. CDR3 sequence (DNA): TGTGCCAGTAGTAGTTGGGGACAGCACACAGATACGCAGTATTTT.

The V gene is TRBV28, the J gene TRBJ1-2; possible D gene TRBD1, 6 bases. Germline CDR1 MDHEN, CDR2 SYDVKM. CDR3 length equals 13 residues. Trimming cost V 1 base and J 8 bases, with 11 bases left between them. Here the CDR3 reads CASSLLGHEGYTF. DNA for the CDR3: TGTGCCAGCAGTTTATTGGGACACGAAGGCTACACCTTC.

This chain uses TRBV6-6 with TRBJ2-3; 8 bases fit TRBD1. Germline loops: CDR1 MNHNY, CDR2 SVGAGI (reference sequence). The CDR3 has 15 residues. After removal of 5 bases from V and 0 bases from J, the junction contained 4 bases not matched to a gene. CDR3 nucleotide sequence: TGTGCCAGCAGTCCCTACAGGGGGAGCACAGATACGCAGTATTTT. Amino acids: CASSPYRGSTDTQYF.